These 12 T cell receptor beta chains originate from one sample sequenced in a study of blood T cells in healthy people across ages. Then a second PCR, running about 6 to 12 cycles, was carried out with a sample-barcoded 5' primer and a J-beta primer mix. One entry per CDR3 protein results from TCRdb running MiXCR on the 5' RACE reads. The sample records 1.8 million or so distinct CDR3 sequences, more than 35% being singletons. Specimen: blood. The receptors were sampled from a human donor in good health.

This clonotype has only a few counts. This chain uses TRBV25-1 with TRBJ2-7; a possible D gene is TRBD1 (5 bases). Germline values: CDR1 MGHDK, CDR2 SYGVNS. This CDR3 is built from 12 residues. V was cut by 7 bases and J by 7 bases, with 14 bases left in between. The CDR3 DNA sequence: TGTGCCAGCACCGACATGTCAGGGGAGCAGTACTTC. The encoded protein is CASTDMSGEQYF.

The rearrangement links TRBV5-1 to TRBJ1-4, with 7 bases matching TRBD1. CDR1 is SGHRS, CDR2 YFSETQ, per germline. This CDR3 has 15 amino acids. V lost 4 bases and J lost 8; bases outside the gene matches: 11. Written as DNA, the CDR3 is TGCGCCAGCAGCCCTGGAGGGGGCGACGACGAAAAACTGTTTTTT. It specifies CASSPGGGDDEKLFF.

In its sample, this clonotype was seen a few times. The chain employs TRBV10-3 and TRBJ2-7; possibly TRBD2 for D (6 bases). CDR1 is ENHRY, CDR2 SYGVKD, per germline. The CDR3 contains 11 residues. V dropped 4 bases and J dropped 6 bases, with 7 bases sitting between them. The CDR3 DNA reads TGTGCCATCAGTGTGGGGGGCGAGCAGTACTTC. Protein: CAISVGGEQYF.

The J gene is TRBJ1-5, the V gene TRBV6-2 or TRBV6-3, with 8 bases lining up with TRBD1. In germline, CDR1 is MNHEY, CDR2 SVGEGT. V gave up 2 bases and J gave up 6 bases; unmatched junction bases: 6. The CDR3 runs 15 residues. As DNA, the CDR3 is TGTGCCAGCAGTTACGGGTCAGGGGGCGGTCAGCCCCAGCATTTT. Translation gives CASSYGSGGGQPQHF.

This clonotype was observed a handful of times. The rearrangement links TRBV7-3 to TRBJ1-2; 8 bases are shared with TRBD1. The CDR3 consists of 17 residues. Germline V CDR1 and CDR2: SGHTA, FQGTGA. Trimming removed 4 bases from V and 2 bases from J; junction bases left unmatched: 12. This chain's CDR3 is CASSSYKRDRGNYGYTF. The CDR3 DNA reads TGTGCCAGCAGCTCCTATAAACGAGACAGGGGAAACTATGGCTACACCTTC.

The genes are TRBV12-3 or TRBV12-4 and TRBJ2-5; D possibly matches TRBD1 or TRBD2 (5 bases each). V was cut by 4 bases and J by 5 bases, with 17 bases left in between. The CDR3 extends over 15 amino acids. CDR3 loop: CASSSPGRSTETQYF. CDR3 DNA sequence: TGTGCCAGCAGTTCCCCGGGACGAAGCACCGAGACCCAGTACTTC.

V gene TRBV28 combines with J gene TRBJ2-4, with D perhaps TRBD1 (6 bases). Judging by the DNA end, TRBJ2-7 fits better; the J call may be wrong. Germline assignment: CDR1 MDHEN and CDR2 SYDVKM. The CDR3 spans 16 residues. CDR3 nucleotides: TGTGCCAGCAGCCCCTTCCGTGGACAGTTTTGGCGCGAGCAGTACTTC. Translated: CASSPFRGQFWREQYF.

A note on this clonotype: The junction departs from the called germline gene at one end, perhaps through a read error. This chain's CDR3 is CASSLGQGMNNEQCF. The CDR3 DNA is TGCGCCAGCAGCTTGGGGCAGGGAATGAACAATGAGCAGTGCTTC. The chain combines TRBV5-1 with TRBJ2-1; possibly TRBD1 for D (5 bases). The germline CDR1 and CDR2 sequences are SGHRS and YFSETQ. CDR3 length: 15 residues.

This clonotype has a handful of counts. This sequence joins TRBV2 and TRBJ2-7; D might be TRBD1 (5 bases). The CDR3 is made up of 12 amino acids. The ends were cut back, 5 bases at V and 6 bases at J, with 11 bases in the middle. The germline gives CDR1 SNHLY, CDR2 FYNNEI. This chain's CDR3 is CASSRTPLEQYF. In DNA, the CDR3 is TGTGCCAGCAGTCGGACACCTCTCGAGCAGTACTTC.

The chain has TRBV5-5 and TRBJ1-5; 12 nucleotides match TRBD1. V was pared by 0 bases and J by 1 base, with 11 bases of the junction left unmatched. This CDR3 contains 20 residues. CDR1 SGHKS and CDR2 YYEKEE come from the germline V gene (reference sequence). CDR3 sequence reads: CASSLGWDRGRGSSNQPQHF. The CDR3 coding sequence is TGTGCCAGCAGCTTGGGGTGGGACAGGGGGCGAGGGTCCAGCAATCAGCCCCAGCATTTT.

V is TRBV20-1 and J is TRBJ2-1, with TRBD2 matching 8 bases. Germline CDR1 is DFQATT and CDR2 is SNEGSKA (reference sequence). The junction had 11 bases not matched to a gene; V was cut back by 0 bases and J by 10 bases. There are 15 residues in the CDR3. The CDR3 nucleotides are TGCAGTGCTAGAGAACAACTAGCGGTACGGAGCGAGCAGTTCTTC. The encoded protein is CSAREQLAVRSEQFF.

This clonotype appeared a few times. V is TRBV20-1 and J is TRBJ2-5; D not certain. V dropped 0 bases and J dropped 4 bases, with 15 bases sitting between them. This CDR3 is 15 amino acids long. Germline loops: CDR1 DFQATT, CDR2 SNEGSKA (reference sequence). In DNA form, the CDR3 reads TGCAGTGCTAGAGAGGCCCTTACAGTCATAGAGACCCAGTACTTC. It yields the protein CSAREALTVIETQYF.